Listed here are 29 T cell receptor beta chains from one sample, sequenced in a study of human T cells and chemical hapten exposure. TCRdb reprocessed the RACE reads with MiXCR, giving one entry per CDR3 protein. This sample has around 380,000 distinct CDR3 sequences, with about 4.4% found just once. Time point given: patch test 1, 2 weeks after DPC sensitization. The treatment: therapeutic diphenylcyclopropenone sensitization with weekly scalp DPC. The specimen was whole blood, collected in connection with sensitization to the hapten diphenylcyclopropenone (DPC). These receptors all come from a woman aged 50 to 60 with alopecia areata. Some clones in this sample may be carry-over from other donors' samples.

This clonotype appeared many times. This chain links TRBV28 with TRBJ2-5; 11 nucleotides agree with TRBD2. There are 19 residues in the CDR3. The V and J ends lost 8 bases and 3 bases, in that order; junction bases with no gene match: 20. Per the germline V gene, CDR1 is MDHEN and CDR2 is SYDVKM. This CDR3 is CASYSGDPYSGGEEETQYF. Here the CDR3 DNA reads TGTGCCAGCTACTCGGGTGATCCTTATAGCGGGGGGGAGGAAGAGACCCAGTACTTC. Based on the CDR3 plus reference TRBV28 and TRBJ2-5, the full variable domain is DVKVTQSSRYLVKRTGEKVFLECVQDMDHENMFWYRQDPGLGLRLIYFSYDVKMKEKGDIPEGYSVSREKKERFSLILESASTNQTSMYLCASYSGDPYSGGEEETQYFGPGTRLLVL.

The CDR3 spells CASSLGEVSAGEQYF. CDR3 sequence (DNA): TGTGCCAGCAGTTTAGGTGAGGTTTCGGCGGGGGAGCAGTACTTC. The J gene is TRBJ2-7, the V gene TRBV12-3 or TRBV12-4; D is possibly TRBD2 (6 bases). The CDR3 consists of 15 residues. Between the trimmed V and J ends, which lost 1 base and 7 bases, there was a span of 17 bases.

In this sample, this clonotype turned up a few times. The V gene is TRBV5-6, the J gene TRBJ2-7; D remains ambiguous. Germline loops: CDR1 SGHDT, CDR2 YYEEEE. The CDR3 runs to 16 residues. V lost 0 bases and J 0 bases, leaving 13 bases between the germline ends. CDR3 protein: CASSLGIGPSSYEQYF. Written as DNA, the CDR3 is TGTGCCAGCAGCTTGGGGATCGGACCCAGCTCCTACGAGCAGTACTTC.

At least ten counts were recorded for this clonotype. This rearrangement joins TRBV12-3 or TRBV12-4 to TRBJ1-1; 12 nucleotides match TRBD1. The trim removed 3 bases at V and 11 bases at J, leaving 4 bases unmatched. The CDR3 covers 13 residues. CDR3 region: CASSFGDRGLAFF. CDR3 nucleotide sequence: TGTGCCAGCAGTTTTGGGGACAGGGGGCTGGCTTTCTTT.

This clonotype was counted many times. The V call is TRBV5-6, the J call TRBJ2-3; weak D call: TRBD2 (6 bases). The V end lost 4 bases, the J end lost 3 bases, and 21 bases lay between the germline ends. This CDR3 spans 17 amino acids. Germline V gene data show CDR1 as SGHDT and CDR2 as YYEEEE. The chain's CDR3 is CASSPPEPGVGTDTQYF. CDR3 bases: TGTGCCAGCAGCCCCCCCGAGCCGGGGGTAGGTACAGATACGCAGTATTTT.

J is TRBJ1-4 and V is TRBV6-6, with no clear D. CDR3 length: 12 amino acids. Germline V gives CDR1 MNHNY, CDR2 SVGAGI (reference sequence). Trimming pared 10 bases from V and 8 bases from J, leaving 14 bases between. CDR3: CATTHAGEKLFF. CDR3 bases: TGTGCCACCACTCACGCTGGCGAAAAACTGTTTTTT.

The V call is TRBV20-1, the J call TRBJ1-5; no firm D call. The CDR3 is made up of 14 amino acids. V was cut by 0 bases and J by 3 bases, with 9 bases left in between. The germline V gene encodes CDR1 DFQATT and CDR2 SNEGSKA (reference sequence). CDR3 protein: CSARDRQHNQPQHF. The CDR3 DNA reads TGCAGTGCTAGAGATCGGCAGCACAATCAGCCCCAGCATTTT.

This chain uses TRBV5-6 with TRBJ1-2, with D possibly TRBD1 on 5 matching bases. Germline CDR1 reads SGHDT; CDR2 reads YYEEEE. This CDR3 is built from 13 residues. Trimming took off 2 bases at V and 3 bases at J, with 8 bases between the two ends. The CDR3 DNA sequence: TGTGCCAGCAGCTTTGGGGCGGACTATGGCTACACCTTC. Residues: CASSFGADYGYTF.

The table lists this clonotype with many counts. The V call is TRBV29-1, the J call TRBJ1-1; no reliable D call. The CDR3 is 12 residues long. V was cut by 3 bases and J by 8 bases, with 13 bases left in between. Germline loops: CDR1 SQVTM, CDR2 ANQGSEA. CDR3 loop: CSVETDNGEAFF. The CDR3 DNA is TGCAGCGTTGAGACTGACAACGGAGAAGCTTTCTTT.

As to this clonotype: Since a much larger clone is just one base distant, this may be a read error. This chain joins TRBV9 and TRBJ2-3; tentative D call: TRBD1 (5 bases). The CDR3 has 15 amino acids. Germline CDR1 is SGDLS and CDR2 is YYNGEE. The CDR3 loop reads CASSSLGAYTETQYF. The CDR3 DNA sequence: TGTGCCAGCAGCTCCTTAGGGGCGTACACAGAAACGCAGTATTTT.

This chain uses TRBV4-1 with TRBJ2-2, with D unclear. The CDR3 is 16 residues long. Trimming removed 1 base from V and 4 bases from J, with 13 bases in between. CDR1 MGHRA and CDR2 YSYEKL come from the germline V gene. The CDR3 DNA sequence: TGCGCCAGCAGCCAAGTGGATATGGGGTTCACCGGGGAGCTGTTTTTT. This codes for CASSQVDMGFTGELFF.

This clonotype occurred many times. CDR3 sequence reads: CASSHRTGWAPNTGELFF. The DNA of the CDR3 is TGTGCCAGCAGCCACCGGACAGGGTGGGCCCCGAACACCGGGGAGCTGTTTTTT. V is TRBV7-9 and J is TRBJ2-2, with 8 positions matching TRBD1. The CDR3 has 18 residues. The V gene's germline CDR1 is SEHNR and CDR2 FQNEAQ (reference sequence). V dropped 5 bases and J dropped 0; count of bases not matched to a gene: 11.

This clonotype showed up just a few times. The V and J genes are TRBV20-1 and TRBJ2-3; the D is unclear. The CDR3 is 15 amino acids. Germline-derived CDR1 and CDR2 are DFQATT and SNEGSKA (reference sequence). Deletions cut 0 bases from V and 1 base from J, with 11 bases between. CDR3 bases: TGCAGTGCTAGAGATTGGAACTCTGGCACAGATACGCAGTATTTT. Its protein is CSARDWNSGTDTQYF.

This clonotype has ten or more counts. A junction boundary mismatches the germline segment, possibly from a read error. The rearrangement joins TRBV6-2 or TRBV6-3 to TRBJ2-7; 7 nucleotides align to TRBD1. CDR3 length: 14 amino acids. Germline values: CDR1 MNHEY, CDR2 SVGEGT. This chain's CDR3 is CASRVGQNSHEQYF. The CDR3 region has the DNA TGTGCCAGCAGAGTGGGACAGAACTCCCACGAGCAGTACTTC.

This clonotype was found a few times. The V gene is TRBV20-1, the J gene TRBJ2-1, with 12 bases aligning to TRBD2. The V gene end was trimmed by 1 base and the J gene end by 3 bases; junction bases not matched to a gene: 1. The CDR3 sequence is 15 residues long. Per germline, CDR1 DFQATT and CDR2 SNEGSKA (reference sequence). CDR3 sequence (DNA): TGCAGTGCTAGAGCTAGCGGGAGGGGCTACAATGAGCAGTTCTTC. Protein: CSARASGRGYNEQFF.

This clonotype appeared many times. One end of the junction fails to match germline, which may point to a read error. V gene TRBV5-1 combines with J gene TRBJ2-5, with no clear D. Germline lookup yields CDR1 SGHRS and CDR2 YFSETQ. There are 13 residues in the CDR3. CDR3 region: CASSLDHQETQYF. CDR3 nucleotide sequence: TGCGCCAGCAGTTTGGATCATCAAGAGACCCAGTACTTC.

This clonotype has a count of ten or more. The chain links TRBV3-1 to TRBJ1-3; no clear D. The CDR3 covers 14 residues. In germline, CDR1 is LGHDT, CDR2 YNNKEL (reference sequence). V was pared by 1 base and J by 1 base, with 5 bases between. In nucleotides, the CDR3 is TGTGCCAGCAGCCAAGCCTCGTCTGGAAACACCATATATTTT. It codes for CASSQASSGNTIYF.

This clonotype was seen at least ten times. The CDR3 reads CASSPRQEAGNQPQHF. CDR3 nucleotides: TGTGCCAGCAGCCCCCGACAGGAGGCGGGAAATCAGCCCCAGCATTTT. The genes are TRBV6-6 and TRBJ1-5; the D gene is possibly TRBD1 (6 bases). CDR3 size: 16 residues. The germline V and J ends were trimmed by 6 bases and 4 bases, with 19 bases remaining between them. Germline V lookup: CDR1 MNHNY, CDR2 SVGAGI (reference sequence).

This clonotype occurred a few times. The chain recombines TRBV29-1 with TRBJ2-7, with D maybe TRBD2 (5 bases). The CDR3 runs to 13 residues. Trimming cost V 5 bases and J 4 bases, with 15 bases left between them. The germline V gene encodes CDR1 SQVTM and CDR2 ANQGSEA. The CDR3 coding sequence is TGCAGCGTTATTACGGGGAGTGGGTACGAGCAGTACTTC. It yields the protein CSVITGSGYEQYF.

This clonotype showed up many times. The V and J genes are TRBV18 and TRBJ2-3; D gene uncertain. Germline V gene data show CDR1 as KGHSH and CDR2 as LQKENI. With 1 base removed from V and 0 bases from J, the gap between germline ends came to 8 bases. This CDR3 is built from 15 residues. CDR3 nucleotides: TGTGCCAGCTCACCACTCGGCACTAGCACAGATACGCAGTATTTT. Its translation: CASSPLGTSTDTQYF.

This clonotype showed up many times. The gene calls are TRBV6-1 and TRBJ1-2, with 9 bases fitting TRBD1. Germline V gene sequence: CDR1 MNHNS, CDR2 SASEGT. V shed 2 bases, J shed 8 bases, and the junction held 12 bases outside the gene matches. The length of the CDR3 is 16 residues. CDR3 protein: CASSEWGATGGKGYTF. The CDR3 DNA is TGTGCCAGCAGTGAATGGGGTGCGACAGGGGGTAAGGGCTACACCTTC.

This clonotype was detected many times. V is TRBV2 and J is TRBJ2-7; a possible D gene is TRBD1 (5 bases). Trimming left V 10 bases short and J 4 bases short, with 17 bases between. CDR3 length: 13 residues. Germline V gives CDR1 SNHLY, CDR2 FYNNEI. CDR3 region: CAIAPTQGYEQYF. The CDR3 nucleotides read TGTGCCATCGCCCCGACCCAGGGTTACGAGCAGTACTTC.

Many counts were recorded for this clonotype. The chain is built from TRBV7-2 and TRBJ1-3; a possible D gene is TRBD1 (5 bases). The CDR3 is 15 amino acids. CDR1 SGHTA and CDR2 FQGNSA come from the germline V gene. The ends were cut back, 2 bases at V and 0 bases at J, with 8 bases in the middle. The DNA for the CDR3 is TGTGCCAGCAGCTTAACAGGATACTCTGGAAACACCATATATTTT. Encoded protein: CASSLTGYSGNTIYF.

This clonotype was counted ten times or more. The DNA for the CDR3 is TGTGCCAGCAGCTTAGAGAGTCTGGGCTCTGGGGCCAACGTCCTGACTTTC. Protein product: CASSLESLGSGANVLTF. The chain recombines TRBV7-2 with TRBJ2-6; no clear D gene. V gave up 1 base and J gave up 0 bases, with 10 bases separating them. CDR3 length: 17 amino acids. From germline, CDR1 is SGHTA and CDR2 FQGNSA.

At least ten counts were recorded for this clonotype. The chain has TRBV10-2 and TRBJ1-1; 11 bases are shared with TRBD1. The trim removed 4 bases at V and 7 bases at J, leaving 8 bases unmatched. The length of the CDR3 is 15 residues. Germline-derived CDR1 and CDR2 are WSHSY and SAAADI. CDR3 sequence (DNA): TGCGCCAGCAGTGTTTTAGGACAGGGGGCTGGTGAAGCTTTCTTT. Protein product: CASSVLGQGAGEAFF.

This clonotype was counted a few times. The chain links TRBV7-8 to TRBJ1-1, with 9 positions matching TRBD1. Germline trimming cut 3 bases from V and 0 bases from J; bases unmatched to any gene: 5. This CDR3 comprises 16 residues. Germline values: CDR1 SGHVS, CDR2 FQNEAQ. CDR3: CASSFGTGSVNTEAFF. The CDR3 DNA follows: TGTGCCAGCAGCTTTGGGACAGGGTCCGTGAACACTGAAGCTTTCTTT.

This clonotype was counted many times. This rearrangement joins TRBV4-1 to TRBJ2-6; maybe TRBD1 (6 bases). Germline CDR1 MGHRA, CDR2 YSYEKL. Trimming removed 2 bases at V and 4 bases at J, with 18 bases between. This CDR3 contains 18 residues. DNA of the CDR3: TGCGCCAGCAGCCAACTAACCGGGACATCCAAAGGGGCCAACGTCCTGACTTTC. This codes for CASSQLTGTSKGANVLTF.

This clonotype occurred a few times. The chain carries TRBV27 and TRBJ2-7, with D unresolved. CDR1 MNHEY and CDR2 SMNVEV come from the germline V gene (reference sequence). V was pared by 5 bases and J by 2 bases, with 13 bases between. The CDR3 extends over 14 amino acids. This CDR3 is CASSLASQAYEQYF. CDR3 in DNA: TGTGCCAGCAGTCTGGCGAGCCAAGCCTACGAGCAGTACTTC.

CDR3 protein: CASSPTLKETQYF. For the CDR3, the DNA is TGTGCCAGCTCACCAACCCTAAAAGAGACCCAGTACTTC. The chain carries TRBV18 and TRBJ2-5, with unresolved D. With 2 bases removed from V and 3 bases from J, the gap between germline ends came to 7 bases. There are 13 residues in the CDR3. Germline V gene data show CDR1 as KGHSH and CDR2 as LQKENI. Variable domain in full (rest from reference TRBV18 and TRBJ2-5): NAGVMQNPRHLVRRRGQEARLRCSPMKGHSHVYWYRQLPEEGLKFMVYLQKENIIDESGMPKERFSAEFPKEGPSILRIQQVVRGDSAAYFCASSPTLKETQYFGPGTRLLVL.